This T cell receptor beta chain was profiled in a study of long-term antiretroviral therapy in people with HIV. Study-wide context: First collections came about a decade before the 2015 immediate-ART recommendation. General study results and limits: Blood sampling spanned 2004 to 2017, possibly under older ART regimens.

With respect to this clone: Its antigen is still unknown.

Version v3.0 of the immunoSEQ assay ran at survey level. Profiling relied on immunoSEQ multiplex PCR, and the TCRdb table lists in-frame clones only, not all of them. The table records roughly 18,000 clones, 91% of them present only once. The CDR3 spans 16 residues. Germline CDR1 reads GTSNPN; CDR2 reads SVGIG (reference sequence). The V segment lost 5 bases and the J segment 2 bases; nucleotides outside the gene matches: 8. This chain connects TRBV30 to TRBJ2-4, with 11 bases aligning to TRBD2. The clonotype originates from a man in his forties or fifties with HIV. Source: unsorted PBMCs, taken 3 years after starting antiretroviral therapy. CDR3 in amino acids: CAWDSGGAGSKNIQYF. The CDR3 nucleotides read TGTGCCTGGGATAGCGGGGGGGCCGGATCCAAAAACATTCAGTACTTC.